The clone carrying this T cell receptor (beta chain) was seen a single time. Its antigen is not identified. RNA transcripts were the template for amplifying TCR beta CDR3 regions. Using the HTBI primer set, a first-round RT-PCR was run on the TCR CDR3. TCRdb re-called the multiplex PCR reads through MiXCR, storing one row per CDR3 protein. The sample yields approximately 600,000 distinct CDR3 sequences, less than 25% seen once. Germline assignment: CDR1 KGHDR and CDR2 SFDVKD. V shed 5 bases and J shed 2 bases, with 10 bases lying between them. The CDR3 is made up of 14 amino acids. This specimen belongs to a study of T cells in Graves' hyperthyroidism and ophthalmopathy. About the study: Peripheral blood was collected at initial diagnosis, before any treatment. Notes on the study in general: Progression to ophthalmopathy was predicted a median of approximately seven months early. A model built on 13 V-J features separated ophthalmopathy from stable hyperthyroidism.

The TCR originated in a young man with Graves' ophthalmopathy. The material sequenced was blood. The chain combines TRBV24-1 with TRBJ2-3; D gene uncertain. The CDR3 region has the DNA TGTGCCACCAGTGCTGAGATTCCCACAGATACGCAGTATTTT. Translated, it gives CATSAEIPTDTQYF.